The 9 T cell receptor beta chains reported below all come from one sample, sequenced in a study of T cell repertoires in cytomegalovirus infection. TCRdb analysed the reads with MiXCR anew, one entry per CDR3 protein. Among about 260,000 distinct CDR3 sequences listed, less than 9.5% were seen once. The sequencing sample was made of PBMCs. These receptors all come from a human donor in good health (CMV status not recorded). Some clones in this sample may be carry-over from other donors' samples.

At least ten counts were recorded for this clonotype. The chain links TRBV5-1 to TRBJ2-1; D uncertain. With 4 bases removed from V and 5 bases from J, the gap between germline ends came to 22 bases. This CDR3 is built from 17 residues. CDR1 is SGHRS and CDR2 is YFSETQ in the germline V gene. The CDR3 protein is CASSHHLDGSLNNEQFF. The CDR3 region has the DNA TGCGCCAGCAGCCACCATCTCGATGGGTCCCTTAACAATGAGCAGTTCTTC.

This clonotype was recorded at least ten times. The chain combines TRBV7-2 with TRBJ2-5, with 7 bases matching TRBD2. V was pared by 5 bases and J by 5 bases, with 8 bases of the junction left unmatched. The CDR3 has 14 residues. Germline V gene sequence: CDR1 SGHTA, CDR2 FQGNSA. CDR3 bases: TGTGCCAGCAGCCTAGGGAGGGCGGGGGAGACCCAGTACTTC. Its protein is CASSLGRAGETQYF.

Ten or more counts support this clonotype. The chain combines TRBV7-2 with TRBJ2-3; D is unclear. This CDR3 is built from 14 residues. Germline loops: CDR1 SGHTA, CDR2 FQGNSA. Trimming removed 2 bases from V and 4 bases from J, with 10 bases in between. This CDR3 is CASSLPIVADTQYF. The CDR3 bases are TGTGCCAGCAGCTTACCTATAGTGGCAGATACGCAGTATTTT.

The chain carries TRBV20-1 and TRBJ2-7; TRBD1 agrees at 7 bases. This CDR3 is 12 amino acids long. The germline V gene has CDR1 DFQATT and CDR2 SNEGSKA (reference sequence). The V segment lost 4 bases and the J segment 2 bases; nucleotides outside the gene matches: 2. The CDR3 DNA reads TGCAGTGCTATTCAGGGGGCCTACGAGCAGTACTTC. It yields the protein CSAIQGAYEQYF.

Many counts were recorded for this clonotype. The genes are TRBV7-2 and TRBJ1-5; 9 bases line up with TRBD1. The J segment lost 7 bases and the V segment lost 6 bases, leaving 7 bases of the junction unmatched. Germline lookup yields CDR1 SGHTA and CDR2 FQGNSA. This CDR3 has 14 residues. CDR3 coding DNA: TGTGCCAGCAGTTACAGGGGGCTTGGACAGCCCCAGCATTTT. Protein: CASSYRGLGQPQHF.

The rearrangement joins TRBV10-3 to TRBJ2-4, with D unresolved. Deletions cut 0 bases from V and 6 bases from J, with 12 bases between. Germline CDR1 is ENHRY and CDR2 is SYGVKD. There are 15 residues in the CDR3. CDR3 in amino acids: CAISESTGQSNIQYF. CDR3 DNA sequence: TGTGCCATCAGTGAGTCCACGGGCCAATCAAACATTCAGTACTTC.

This chain links TRBV28 with TRBJ1-4; TRBD1 aligns across 8 bases. This CDR3 has 16 amino acids. The V gene end was trimmed by 6 bases and the J gene end by 0 bases; junction bases not matched to a gene: 6. CDR1 is MDHEN, CDR2 SYDVKM, per germline. The DNA of the CDR3 is TGTGCCAGCAGCCGGGACAGGACATCAACTAATGAAAAACTGTTTTTT. It translates to CASSRDRTSTNEKLFF.

The chain joins TRBV20-1 to TRBJ2-3; 14 bases map to TRBD2. V lost 5 bases to trimming and J lost 4 bases; unmatched junction nucleotides: 8. This CDR3 has 16 residues. Germline V gene sequence: CDR1 DFQATT, CDR2 SNEGSKA (reference sequence). The CDR3 nucleotides read TGCAGTGCTCCCGGACTAGCGGGAGGAGGCCCAGATACGCAGTATTTT. This translates into CSAPGLAGGGPDTQYF.

This chain links TRBV7-2 with TRBJ2-2, with TRBD1 matching over 11 bases. This CDR3 comprises 16 residues. CDR1 and CDR2 (germline): SGHTA, FQGNSA. With 2 bases clipped from V and 4 bases from J, the junction kept 3 bases outside the gene matches. CDR3 coding DNA: TGTGCCAGCAGCTTACAGGGGACAGGGGGCACCGGGGAGCTGTTTTTT. Its translation: CASSLQGTGGTGELFF.